This TCR beta chain comes out of a study of blood T cell repertoires in COVID-19. Study summary: Sites in the United States, Italy and Spain provided acute and convalescent COVID-19 samples.

Assignment of participants to cohorts was predicated upon participant-reported clinical history. As processed by the authors: Estimation of nucleated cell counts was performed using reference gene primer amplification. Sequencing was performed with immunoSEQ multiplex PCR; in TCRdb, only in-frame clones are kept and a portion is missing. Clonal size and the V and J genes are those of that table, whereas D and trimming came from the DNA. The table records about 200,000 clones, 65% to 90% of them present only once. Germline values: CDR1 MDHEN, CDR2 SYDVKM. This CDR3 region has 16 residues. V was pared by 5 bases and J by 0 bases, with 11 bases between.

The source material was PBMCs or T cells enriched from blood (not recorded which). The chain uses TRBV28 and TRBJ1-6, with D possibly matching TRBD1 (6 bases). This receptor was taken from a woman aged 40 to 50 with acute COVID-19. The DNA of the CDR3 is TGTGCCAGCAGTGGACAGAGAAGCTCCTATAATTCACCCCTCCACTTT. It yields the protein CASSGQRSSYNSPLHF.